This note documents a single TCR beta chain sequence. The antigen is not known. The sample originates from a study of cytomegalovirus exposure and HLA in healthy donors. At the level of the study: As an earlier analysis found, some 180 million T cells yielded some 120 million unique TCR beta sequences. Study-wide results and caveats: Beyond CMV serostatus, there was no information to go on about immune exposure. The likely origin of a cluster of highly shared sequence variants was a sequencing artifact. TCR beta chains numbering 164 were designated cytomegalovirus-associated.

Trimming at V came to 5 bases and at J to 2 bases, leaving 2 bases not matched to a gene. The CDR3 runs 15 residues. CDR1 is SGHRS and CDR2 is YFSETQ in the germline V gene. Primers included in the PCR were 60 Vbeta and 13 Jbeta primers. Only in-frame clones appear in the TCRdb table, and some are missing; sequencing was by immunoSEQ multiplex PCR. This repertoire includes 130,000 or so clones. The sequence was obtained from a middle-aged woman in good health and CMV-seronegative. The sample was PBMCs. The chain combines TRBV5-1 with TRBJ2-7; 15 bases line up with TRBD2. In DNA form, the CDR3 reads TGCGCCAGCAGTTGGACTAGCGGGGGGGCCTACGAGCAGTACTTC. Its protein is CASSWTSGGAYEQYF.